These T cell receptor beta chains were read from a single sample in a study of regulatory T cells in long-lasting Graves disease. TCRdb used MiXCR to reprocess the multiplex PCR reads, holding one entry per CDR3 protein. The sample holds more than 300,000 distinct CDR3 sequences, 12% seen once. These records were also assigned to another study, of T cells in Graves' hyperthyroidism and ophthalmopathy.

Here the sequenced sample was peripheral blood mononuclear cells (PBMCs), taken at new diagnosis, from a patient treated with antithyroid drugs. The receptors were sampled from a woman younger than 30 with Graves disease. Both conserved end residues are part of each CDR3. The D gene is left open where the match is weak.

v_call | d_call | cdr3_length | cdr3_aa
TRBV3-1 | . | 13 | CASSQVWGLEAFF
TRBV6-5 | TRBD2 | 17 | CASSYTLVVAGTPSQYF
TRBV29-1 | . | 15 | CSVLKTDKLNTEAFF
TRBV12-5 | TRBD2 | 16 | CASGLVLAGGQGEQFF
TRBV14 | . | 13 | CASSTGPHQPQHF
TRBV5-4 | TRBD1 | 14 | CASTVTGVWTEAFF
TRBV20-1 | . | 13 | CSARQGSNQPQHF
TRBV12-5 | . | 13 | CASGLAGRAEAFF
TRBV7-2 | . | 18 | CASSLGLGRPRNTGELFF
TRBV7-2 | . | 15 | CASSLIWGFEYEQYF
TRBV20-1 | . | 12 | CSASRGRKTQYF
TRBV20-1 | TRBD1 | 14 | CSARPDRVYTEAFF
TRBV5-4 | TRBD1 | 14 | CASSLRTGSEKLFF
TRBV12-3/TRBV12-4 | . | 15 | CASSSTGLTNYGYTF
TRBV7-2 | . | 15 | CASSFPRGGHSPLHF
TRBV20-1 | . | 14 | CSAGGVGRNYGYTF
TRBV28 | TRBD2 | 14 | CASSSGTSYYEQYF
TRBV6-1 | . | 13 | CAGSSLEQETQYF
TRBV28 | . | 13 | CASSFKSGNEQFF
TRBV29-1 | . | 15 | CSVGPGVTYDNEQFF
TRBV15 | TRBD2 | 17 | CATSRVPLAVSTDTQYF
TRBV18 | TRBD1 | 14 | CASSPHQGAVEQYF
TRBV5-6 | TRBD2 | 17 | CASSFGLAGVIRETQYF
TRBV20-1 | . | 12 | CSARRSNTEAFF
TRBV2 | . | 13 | CASSESRDGGYTF
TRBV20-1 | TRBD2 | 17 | CSAREVSGIQWNNEQFF
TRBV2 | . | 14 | CASSESGGYQPQHF
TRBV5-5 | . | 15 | CASSPNRVAYNEQFF
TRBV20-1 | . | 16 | CSARDTEIWVGSIQYF
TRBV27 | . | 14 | CASRLGAGYTEAFF
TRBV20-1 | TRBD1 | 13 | CSAPGQGVHEQYF
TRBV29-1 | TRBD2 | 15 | CSALTSGRPGYGQYF
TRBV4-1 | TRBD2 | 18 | CASSLGLARALSKNEQYF